A single sample gave rise to the 17 T cell receptor beta chains below, sequenced in a study of monozygotic twins with cystic fibrosis. Generated by immunoSEQ multiplex PCR, the TCRdb table keeps only in-frame clones and is missing some. The sample has about 20,000 clones; around 87% are singletons. The sample comprised blood. All receptors come from a woman aged 25 to 45 with cystic fibrosis.

This clone appeared once. V is TRBV20-1 and J is TRBJ2-7; no definite D call. The CDR3 has 11 amino acids. The V end was cut by 6 bases, the J end by 3 bases, with 9 bases between. CDR1 and CDR2 from the germline V gene are DFQATT and SNEGSKA (reference sequence). DNA for the CDR3: TGCAGTGCAAAAATTAACTACGAGCAGTACTTC. Translation gives CSAKINYEQYF.

The chain carries TRBV19 and TRBJ1-6; a possible D gene is TRBD1 (5 bases). The CDR3 is 13 residues long. Looked up from germline, CDR1 is LNHDA and CDR2 is SQIVND (reference sequence). Trimming pared 4 bases from V and 9 bases from J, leaving 10 bases between. The CDR3 loop is CASSTGTGSPLHF. The CDR3 DNA follows: TGTGCCAGTAGTACCGGGACCGGTTCACCCCTCCACTTT.

V and J are TRBV11-3 and TRBJ1-2; possibly TRBD1 for D (5 bases). V gave up 5 bases and J gave up 8 bases, with 33 bases separating them. There are 19 residues in the CDR3. Germline V gives CDR1 SGHNT, CDR2 YENEEA. CDR3 DNA: TGTGCCAGCAGCCCCGATGGGTTATACATACCCATCCTTGGGGGGGGCTACACCTTC. This encodes CASSPDGLYIPILGGGYTF.

The rearrangement joins TRBV6-5 to TRBJ1-1; unclear D gene. Trimming shortened V by 0 bases and J by 5 bases, and 10 bases separated the two germline ends. The CDR3 is 14 amino acids. Germline CDR1 and CDR2: MNHEY and SVGAGI. The CDR3 here is CASSYSRVYTEAFF. For the CDR3, the DNA is TGTGCCAGCAGTTACTCGAGGGTATATACTGAAGCTTTCTTT.

This rearrangement joins TRBV25-1 to TRBJ1-2; D is unresolved. In germline, CDR1 is MGHDK, CDR2 SYGVNS. This CDR3 contains 13 residues. V was pared by 1 base and J by 2 bases, with 5 bases between. CDR3 amino acids: CASSESGNYGYTF. DNA for the CDR3: TGTGCCAGCAGTGAATCGGGCAACTATGGCTACACCTTC.

The rearrangement joins TRBV30 to TRBJ1-4, with 10 bases matching TRBD1. The CDR3 has 12 residues. V shed 4 bases and J 15 bases; nucleotides not matched to a gene: 8. The germline CDR1 and CDR2 sequences are GTSNPN and SVGIG (reference sequence). The CDR3 reads CAWNKDRGVLFF. CDR3 nucleotides: TGTGCCTGGAATAAGGACAGGGGGGTTTTGTTTTTT.

This chain connects TRBV6-6 to TRBJ2-6; D gene uncertain. The CDR3 length is 14 residues. Germline V CDR1 and CDR2: MNHNY, SVGAGI (reference sequence). V gave up 5 bases and J gave up 6 bases, with 11 bases separating them. The CDR3 bases are TGTGCCAGCAGTGCCTTTTTAGAGGCCAACGTCCTGACTTTC. Translating gives CASSAFLEANVLTF.

The V call is TRBV5-1, the J call TRBJ1-1; 9 nucleotides match TRBD1. The germline gives CDR1 SGHRS, CDR2 YFSETQ. J was trimmed by 7 bases and V by 2 bases; bases with no gene match: 9. This CDR3 is built from 15 residues. As DNA, the CDR3 is TGCGCCAGCAGCTTAAAGGGACAGGGTGGGAGTGAAGCTTTCTTT. This translates into CASSLKGQGGSEAFF.

V and J are TRBV28 and TRBJ2-7, with no clear D. In germline, CDR1 is MDHEN, CDR2 SYDVKM. CDR3 size: 13 residues. Trimming removed 2 bases from V and 0 bases from J, with 5 bases in between. In DNA, the CDR3 is TGTGCCAGCAGTTTAAGCACCTCCTACGAGCAGTACTTC. It yields the protein CASSLSTSYEQYF.

The J gene is TRBJ1-4, the V gene TRBV14; D unresolved. This CDR3 spans 16 amino acids. Germline V CDR1 and CDR2: SGHDN, FVKESK. The V and J ends lost 3 bases and 6 bases respectively, with 17 bases between them. The CDR3 coding sequence is TGTGCCAGCAGCCAGATAAGGGCGGGTAGGGATGAAAAACTGTTTTTT. The encoded protein is CASSQIRAGRDEKLFF. Full variable domain (missing parts from reference TRBV14 and TRBJ1-4): EAGVTQFPSHSVIEKGQTVTLRCDPISGHDNLYWYRRVMGKEIKFLLHFVKESKQDESGMPNNRFLAERTGGTYSTLKVQPAELEDSGVYFCASSQIRAGRDEKLFFGSGTQLSVL.

The CDR3 is CASRRTSGYTDTQYF. The CDR3, as DNA: TGTGCCAGCAGGAGGACTAGCGGATACACAGATACGCAGTATTTT. The chain couples TRBV2 to TRBJ2-3; the match to TRBD2 covers 10 bases. This CDR3 is built from 15 residues. Germline CDR1 reads SNHLY; CDR2 reads FYNNEI. V was clipped by 6 bases and J by 2 bases; unmatched bases: 5.

The rearrangement uses TRBV7-8 and TRBJ2-7; D gene unclear. From germline, CDR1 is SGHVS and CDR2 FQNEAQ. Trimming left V 1 base short and J 7 bases short, with 11 bases between. This CDR3 is built from 13 residues. For the CDR3, the DNA is TGTGCCAGCAGCTTAGAATCAAGCCGGGAGCAGTACTTC. Protein sequence: CASSLESSREQYF.

This clone was counted once. The chain employs TRBV15 and TRBJ2-5; D not certain. The germline V gene encodes CDR1 LNHNV and CDR2 YYDKDF (reference sequence). CDR3 length: 12 residues. Trimming cost V 1 base and J 5 bases, with 5 bases left between them. The DNA of the CDR3 is TGTGCCACCAGCAGAGCGGGCGAGACCCAGTACTTC. Translating gives CATSRAGETQYF.

The rearrangement joins TRBV10-2 to TRBJ2-1, with 10 nucleotides matching TRBD2. The germline gives CDR1 WSHSY, CDR2 SAAADI. The CDR3 runs 16 residues. Trimming removed 6 bases from V and 6 bases from J; junction bases left unmatched: 11. Here the CDR3 DNA reads TGCGCCAGCAGCCTTTCTCCTAGCGGGGGTAGCAATGAGCAGTTCTTC. Translating gives CASSLSPSGGSNEQFF.

V gene TRBV7-9 combines with J gene TRBJ2-1, with D perhaps given as TRBD1 or TRBD2 (5 bases each). The germline V and J ends were trimmed by 5 bases and 4 bases, with 9 bases remaining between them. Germline CDR1 and CDR2: SEHNR and FQNEAQ (reference sequence). There are 13 residues in the CDR3. In nucleotides, the CDR3 is TGTGCCAGCAGCCCGGGACCGTACAATGAGCAGTTCTTC. This translates into CASSPGPYNEQFF.

The rearrangement links TRBV5-1 to TRBJ1-6, with D possibly being TRBD1 (6 bases). This CDR3 contains 16 residues. Germline CDR1 and CDR2: SGHRS and YFSETQ. V was trimmed by 0 bases and J by 4 bases, leaving 11 bases between them. This CDR3 is CASSLAGDRYNSPLHF. CDR3 coding DNA: TGCGCCAGCAGCTTGGCCGGAGACAGGTATAATTCACCCCTCCACTTT.

The chain links TRBV9 to TRBJ2-5, with D perhaps TRBD1 (6 bases). This CDR3 is built from 15 residues. Trimming took 2 bases from V and 5 from J, leaving 16 bases between them. Germline CDR1 SGDLS, CDR2 YYNGEE. CDR3 region: CASSVTGRGGETQYF. CDR3 DNA: TGTGCCAGCAGCGTCACAGGGCGCGGCGGGGAGACCCAGTACTTC.